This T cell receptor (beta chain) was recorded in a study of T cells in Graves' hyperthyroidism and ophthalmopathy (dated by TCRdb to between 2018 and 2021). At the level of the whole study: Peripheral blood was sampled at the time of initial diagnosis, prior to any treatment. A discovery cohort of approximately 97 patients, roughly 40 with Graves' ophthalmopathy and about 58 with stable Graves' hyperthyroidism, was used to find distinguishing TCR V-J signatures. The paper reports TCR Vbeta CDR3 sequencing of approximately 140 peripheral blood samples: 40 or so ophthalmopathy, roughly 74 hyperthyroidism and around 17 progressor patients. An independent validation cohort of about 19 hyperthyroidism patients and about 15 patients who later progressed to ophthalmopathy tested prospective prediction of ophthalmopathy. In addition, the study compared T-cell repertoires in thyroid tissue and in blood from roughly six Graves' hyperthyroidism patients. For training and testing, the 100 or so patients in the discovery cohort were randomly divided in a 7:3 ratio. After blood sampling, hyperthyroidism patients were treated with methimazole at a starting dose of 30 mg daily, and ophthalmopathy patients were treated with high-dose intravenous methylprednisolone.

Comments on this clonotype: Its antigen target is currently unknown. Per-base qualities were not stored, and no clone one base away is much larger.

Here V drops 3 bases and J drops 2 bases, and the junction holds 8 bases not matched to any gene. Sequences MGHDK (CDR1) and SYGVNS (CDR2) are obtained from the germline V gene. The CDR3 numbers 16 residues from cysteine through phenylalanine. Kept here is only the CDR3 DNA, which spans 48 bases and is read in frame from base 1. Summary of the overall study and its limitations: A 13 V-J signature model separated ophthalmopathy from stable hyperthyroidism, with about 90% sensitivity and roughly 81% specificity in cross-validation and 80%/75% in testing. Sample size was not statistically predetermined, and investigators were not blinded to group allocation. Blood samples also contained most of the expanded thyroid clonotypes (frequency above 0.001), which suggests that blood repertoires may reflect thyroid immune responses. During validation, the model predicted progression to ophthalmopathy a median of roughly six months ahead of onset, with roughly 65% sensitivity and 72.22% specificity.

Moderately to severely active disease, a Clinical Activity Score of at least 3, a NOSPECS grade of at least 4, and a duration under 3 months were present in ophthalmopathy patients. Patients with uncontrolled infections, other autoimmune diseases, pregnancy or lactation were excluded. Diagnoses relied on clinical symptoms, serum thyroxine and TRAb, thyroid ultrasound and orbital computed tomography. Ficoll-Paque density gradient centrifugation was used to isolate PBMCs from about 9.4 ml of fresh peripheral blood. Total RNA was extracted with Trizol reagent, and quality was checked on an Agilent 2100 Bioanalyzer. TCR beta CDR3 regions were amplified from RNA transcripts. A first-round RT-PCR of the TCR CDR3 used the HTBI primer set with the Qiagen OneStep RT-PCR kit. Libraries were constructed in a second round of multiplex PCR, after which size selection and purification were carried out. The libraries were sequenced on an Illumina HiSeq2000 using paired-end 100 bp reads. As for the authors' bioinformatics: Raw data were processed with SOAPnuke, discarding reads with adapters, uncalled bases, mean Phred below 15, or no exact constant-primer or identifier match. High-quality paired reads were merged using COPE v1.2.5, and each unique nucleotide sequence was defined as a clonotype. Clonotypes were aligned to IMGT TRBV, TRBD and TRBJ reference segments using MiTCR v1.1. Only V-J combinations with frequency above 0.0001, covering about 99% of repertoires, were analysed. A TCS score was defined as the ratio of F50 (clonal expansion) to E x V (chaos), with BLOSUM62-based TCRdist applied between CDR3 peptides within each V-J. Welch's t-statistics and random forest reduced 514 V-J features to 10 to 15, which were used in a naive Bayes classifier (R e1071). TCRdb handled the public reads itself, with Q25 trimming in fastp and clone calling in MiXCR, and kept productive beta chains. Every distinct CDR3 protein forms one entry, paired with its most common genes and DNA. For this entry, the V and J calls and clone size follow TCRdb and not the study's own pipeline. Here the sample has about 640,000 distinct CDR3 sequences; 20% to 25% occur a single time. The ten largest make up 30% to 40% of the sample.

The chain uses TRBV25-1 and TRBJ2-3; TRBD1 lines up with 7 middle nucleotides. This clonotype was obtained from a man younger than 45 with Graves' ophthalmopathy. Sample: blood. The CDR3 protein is CASSDLDRPFTDTQYF. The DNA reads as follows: TGTGCCAGCAGTGACCTGGACAGGCCATTCACAGATACGCAGTATTTT.